Following are 8 T cell receptor beta chains from one sample sequenced in a study of shared clonotypes between healthy human individuals. The repertoire was sequenced with immunoSEQ multiplex PCR; TCRdb's copy has only in-frame clones and lacks some. The sample consists of approximately 500,000 clones, over 60% of them appearing once. Sample: PBMCs. These receptor sequences come from a woman aged 40-49 years in good health. Some clones in this sample may be carry-over from other donors' samples.

The rearrangement uses TRBV11-2 and TRBJ2-7; D is undetermined. V dropped 4 bases and J dropped 0 bases, with 7 bases sitting between them. CDR3 length: 13 residues. The germline V gene encodes CDR1 SGHAT and CDR2 FQNNGV. CDR3 DNA: TGTGCCAGCAGCTACCGGAGCTCCTACGAGCAGTACTTC. Translating it yields CASSYRSSYEQYF.

This sequence joins TRBV2 and TRBJ2-7, with D possibly being TRBD1 or TRBD2 (6 bases each). The CDR3 totals 15 residues. The germline V gene encodes CDR1 SNHLY and CDR2 FYNNEI. Trimming left V 2 bases short and J 4 bases short, with 15 bases between. The CDR3 nucleotides read TGTGCCAGCAGTGAAACCCCGGGGGCGCAATACGAGCAGTACTTC. Translating it yields CASSETPGAQYEQYF.

This clone came up once. The chain joins TRBV6-4 to TRBJ1-3, with 9 bases fitting TRBD1. The CDR3 extends over 16 amino acids. Per the germline V gene, CDR1 is MRHNA and CDR2 is SNTAGT. Losses at the gene ends were 2 bases for V and 6 bases for J; bases not matched to a gene: 8. The CDR3 reads CASSDHRDRVENTIYF. The CDR3 DNA reads as TGTGCCAGCAGTGACCACCGGGACAGGGTGGAAAACACCATATATTTT.

The chain has TRBV27 and TRBJ2-2, with a possible D match to TRBD2 (5 bases). The V gene lost 7 bases and the J gene lost 8 bases, with 14 bases spanning the gap. The CDR3 has 13 amino acids. The germline V gene has CDR1 MNHEY and CDR2 SMNVEV (reference sequence). CDR3 sequence: CASNDNGVGELFF. The DNA for the CDR3 is TGTGCCAGCAACGATAACGGGGTGGGGGAGCTGTTTTTT.

This clone was seen a handful of times. The V and J genes are TRBV19 and TRBJ2-2; a possible D gene is TRBD1 (5 bases). CDR1 LNHDA and CDR2 SQIVND come from the germline V gene (reference sequence). V was clipped by 5 bases and J by 6 bases, with 10 bases between them. CDR3 length: 13 amino acids. For the CDR3, the DNA is TGTGCCAGTAGTCGCAGGGCCGCCGGGGAGCTGTTTTTT. This gives the protein CASSRRAAGELFF.

The chain joins TRBV7-6 to TRBJ2-3, with D unclear. The CDR3 loop spans 11 amino acids. Trimming took off 4 bases at V and 6 bases at J, with 5 bases between the two ends. CDR1 and CDR2 from the germline V gene are SGHVS and FNYEAQ. The CDR3 region is CASSSEDTQYF. DNA of the CDR3: TGTGCCAGCAGCTCGGAGGATACGCAGTATTTT.

The rearrangement links TRBV28 to TRBJ2-7; the D is unclear. The CDR3 runs to 13 residues. V lost 2 bases, J lost 0 bases, and 5 bases lay in between. Germline values: CDR1 MDHEN, CDR2 SYDVKM. DNA of the CDR3: TGTGCCAGCAGTTTAACCCCCTCCTACGAGCAGTACTTC. Translated: CASSLTPSYEQYF.

The rearrangement joins TRBV19 to TRBJ1-1; a weak D match, TRBD1 (6 bases). Looked up from germline, CDR1 is LNHDA and CDR2 is SQIVND (reference sequence). Between the trimmed V and J ends, which lost 1 base and 4 bases, there was a span of 19 bases. CDR3 length equals 17 residues. The CDR3, as DNA: TGTGCCAGTAGTATAGGCGGGGAGGGGGGGCCGGGCACTGAAGCTTTCTTT. This sequence encodes CASSIGGEGGPGTEAFF.